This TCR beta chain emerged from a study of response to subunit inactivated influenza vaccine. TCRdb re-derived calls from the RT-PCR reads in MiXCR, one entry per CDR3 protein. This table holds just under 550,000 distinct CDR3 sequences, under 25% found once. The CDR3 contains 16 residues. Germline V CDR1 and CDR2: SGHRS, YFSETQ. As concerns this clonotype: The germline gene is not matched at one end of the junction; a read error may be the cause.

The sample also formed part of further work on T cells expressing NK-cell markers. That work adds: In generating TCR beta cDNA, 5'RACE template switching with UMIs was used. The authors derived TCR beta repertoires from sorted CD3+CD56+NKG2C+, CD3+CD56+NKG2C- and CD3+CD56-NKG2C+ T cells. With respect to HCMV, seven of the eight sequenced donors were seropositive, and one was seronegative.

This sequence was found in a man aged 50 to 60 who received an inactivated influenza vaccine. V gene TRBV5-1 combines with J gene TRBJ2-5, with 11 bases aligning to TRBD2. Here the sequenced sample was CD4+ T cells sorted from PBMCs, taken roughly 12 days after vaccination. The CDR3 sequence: CASSLSTSGSQEAQYF. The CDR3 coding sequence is TGCGCCAGCAGCTTGAGTACTAGCGGGAGCCAAGAGGCCCAGTACTTC.